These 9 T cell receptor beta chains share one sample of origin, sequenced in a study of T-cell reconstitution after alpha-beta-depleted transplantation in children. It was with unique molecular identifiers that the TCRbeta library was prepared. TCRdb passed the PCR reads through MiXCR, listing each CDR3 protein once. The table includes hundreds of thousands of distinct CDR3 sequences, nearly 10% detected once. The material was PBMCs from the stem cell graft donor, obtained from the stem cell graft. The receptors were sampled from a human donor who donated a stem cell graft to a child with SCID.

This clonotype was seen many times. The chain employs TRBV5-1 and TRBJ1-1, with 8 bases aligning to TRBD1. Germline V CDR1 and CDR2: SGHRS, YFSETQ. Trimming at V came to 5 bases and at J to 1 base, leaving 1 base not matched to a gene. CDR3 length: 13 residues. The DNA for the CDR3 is TGCGCCAGCAGGGGACAGGAGAACACTGAAGCTTTCTTT. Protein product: CASRGQENTEAFF. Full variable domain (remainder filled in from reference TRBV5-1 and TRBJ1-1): KAGVTQTPRYLIKTRGQQVTLSCSPISGHRSVSWYQQTPGQGLQFLFEYFSETQRNKGNFPGRFSGRQFSNSRSEMNVSTLELGDSALYLCASRGQENTEAFFGQGTRLTVV.

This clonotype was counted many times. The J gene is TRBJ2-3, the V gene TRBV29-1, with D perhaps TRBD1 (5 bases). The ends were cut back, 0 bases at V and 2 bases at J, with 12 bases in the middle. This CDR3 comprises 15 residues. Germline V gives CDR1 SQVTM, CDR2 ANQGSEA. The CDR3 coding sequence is TGCAGCGTTGAAGATCGGACATCCTACACAGATACGCAGTATTTT. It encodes CSVEDRTSYTDTQYF.

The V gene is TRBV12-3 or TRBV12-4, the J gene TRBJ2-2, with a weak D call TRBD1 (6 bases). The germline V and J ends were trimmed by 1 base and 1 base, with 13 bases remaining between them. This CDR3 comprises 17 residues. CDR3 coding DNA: TGTGCCAGCAGTTTAGTGCGAGCCAGGGGGAACACCGGGGAGCTGTTTTTT. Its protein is CASSLVRARGNTGELFF.

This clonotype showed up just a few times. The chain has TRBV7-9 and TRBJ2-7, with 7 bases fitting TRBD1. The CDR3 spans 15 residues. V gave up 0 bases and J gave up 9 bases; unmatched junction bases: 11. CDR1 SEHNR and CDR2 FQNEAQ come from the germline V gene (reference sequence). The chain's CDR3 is CASSLAVGQHQGQYF. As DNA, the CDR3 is TGTGCCAGCAGCTTAGCGGTGGGACAGCACCAGGGGCAGTACTTC.

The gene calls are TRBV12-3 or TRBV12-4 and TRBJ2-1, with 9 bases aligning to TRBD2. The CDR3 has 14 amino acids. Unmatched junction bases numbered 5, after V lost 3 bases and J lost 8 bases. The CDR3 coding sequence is TGTGCCAGCAGTTTCGGCGGGGGGGCAGATGAGCAGTTCTTC. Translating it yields CASSFGGGADEQFF.

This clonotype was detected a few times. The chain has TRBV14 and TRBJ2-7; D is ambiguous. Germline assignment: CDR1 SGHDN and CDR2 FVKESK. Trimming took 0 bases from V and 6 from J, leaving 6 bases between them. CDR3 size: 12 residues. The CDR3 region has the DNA TGTGCCAGCAGCCAAGAAGGTCGCGAGCAGTACTTC. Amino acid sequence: CASSQEGREQYF.

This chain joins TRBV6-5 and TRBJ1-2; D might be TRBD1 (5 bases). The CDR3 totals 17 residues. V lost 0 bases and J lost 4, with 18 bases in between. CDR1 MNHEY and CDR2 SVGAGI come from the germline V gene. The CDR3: CASSYSMEAGRSYGYTF. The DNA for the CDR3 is TGTGCCAGCAGTTACTCGATGGAGGCAGGGCGGAGCTATGGCTACACCTTC.

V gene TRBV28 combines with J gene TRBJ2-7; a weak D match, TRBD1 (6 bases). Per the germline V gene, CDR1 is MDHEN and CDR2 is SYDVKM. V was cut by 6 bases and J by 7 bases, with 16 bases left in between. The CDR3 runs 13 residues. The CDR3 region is CASRLQGKGEQYF. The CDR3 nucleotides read TGTGCCAGCAGGTTACAGGGAAAAGGGGAGCAGTACTTC. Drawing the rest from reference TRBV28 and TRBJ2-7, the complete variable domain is DVKVTQSSRYLVKRTGEKVFLECVQDMDHENMFWYRQDPGLGLRLIYFSYDVKMKEKGDIPEGYSVSREKKERFSLILESASTNQTSMYLCASRLQGKGEQYFGPGTRLTVT.

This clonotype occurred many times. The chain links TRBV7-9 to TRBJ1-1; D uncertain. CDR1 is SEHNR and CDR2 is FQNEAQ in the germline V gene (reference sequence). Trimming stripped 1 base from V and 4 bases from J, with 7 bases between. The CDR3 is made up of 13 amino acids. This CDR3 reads CASSLGRVTEAFF. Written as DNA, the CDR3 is TGTGCCAGCAGCTTAGGAAGGGTCACTGAAGCTTTCTTT.